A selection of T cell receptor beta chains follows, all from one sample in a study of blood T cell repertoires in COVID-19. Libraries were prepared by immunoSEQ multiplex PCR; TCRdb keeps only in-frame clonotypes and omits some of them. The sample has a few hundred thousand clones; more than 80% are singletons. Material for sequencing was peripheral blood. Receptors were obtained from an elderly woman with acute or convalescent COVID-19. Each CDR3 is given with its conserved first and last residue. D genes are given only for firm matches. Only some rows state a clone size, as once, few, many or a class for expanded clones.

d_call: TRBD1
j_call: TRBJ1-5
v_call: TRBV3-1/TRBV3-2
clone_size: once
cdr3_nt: TGTGCCAGCGGGGACAGAGATTATAGCAATCAGCCCCAGCATTTT
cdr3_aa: CASGDRDYSNQPQHF

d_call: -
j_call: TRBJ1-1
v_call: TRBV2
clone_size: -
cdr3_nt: TGTGCCAGCAGTGTCTCGGGGTTCGGTCTGAACACTGAAGCTTTCTTT
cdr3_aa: CASSVSGFGLNTEAFF

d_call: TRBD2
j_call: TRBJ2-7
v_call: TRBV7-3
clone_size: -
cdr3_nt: TGTGCCAGCAGCTTACAAGCGGGGTACTACGAGCAGTACTTC
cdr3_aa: CASSLQAGYYEQYF

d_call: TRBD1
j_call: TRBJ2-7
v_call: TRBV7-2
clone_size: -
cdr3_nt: TGTGCCAGCAGCAGAACCGGGACAGGAGCCTACGAGCAGTACTTC
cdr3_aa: CASSRTGTGAYEQYF

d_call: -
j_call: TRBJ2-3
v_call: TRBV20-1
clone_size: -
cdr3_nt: TGCAGTGCTTTAGGCACAGATACGCAGTATTTT
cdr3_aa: CSALGTDTQYF

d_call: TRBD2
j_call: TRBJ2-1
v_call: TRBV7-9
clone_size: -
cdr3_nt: TGTAAATCAATCAAAGAACTAGCGGGAGGAGGTGAGCAGTTCTTC
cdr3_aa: CKSIKELAGGGEQFF

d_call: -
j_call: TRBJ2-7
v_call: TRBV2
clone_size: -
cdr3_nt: TGTGCCAGCAGTGATTTAGCCTACGAGCAGTACTTC
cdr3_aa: CASSDLAYEQYF

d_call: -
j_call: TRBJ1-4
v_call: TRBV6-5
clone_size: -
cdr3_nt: TGTGCCAGCAGTTATTTCCAGGCAACTAATGAAAAACTGTTTTTT
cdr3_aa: CASSYFQATNEKLFF

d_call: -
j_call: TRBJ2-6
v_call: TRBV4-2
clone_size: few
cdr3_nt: TGTGCCAGCAGCCAGCCTAGGGGGTCTGGGGCCAACGTCCTGACTTTC
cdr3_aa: CASSQPRGSGANVLTF

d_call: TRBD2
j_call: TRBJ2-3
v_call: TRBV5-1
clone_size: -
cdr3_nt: TGCGCCAGCAGCCCCGTCTTAGCGGGAGAAGGAGATACGCAGTATTTT
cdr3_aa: CASSPVLAGEGDTQYF

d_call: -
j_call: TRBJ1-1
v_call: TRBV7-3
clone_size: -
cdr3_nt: TGTGCCAGCAGCCTCATCCCCGCCGGGGACACTGAAGCTTTCTTT
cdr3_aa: CASSLIPAGDTEAFF

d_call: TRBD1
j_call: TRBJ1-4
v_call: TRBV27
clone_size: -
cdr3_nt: TGTGCCAGCAGTCGTACCAGGGGGGCTAATGAAAAACTGTTTTTT
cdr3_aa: CASSRTRGANEKLFF

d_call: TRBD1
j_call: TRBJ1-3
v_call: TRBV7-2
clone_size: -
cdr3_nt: TGTGCCAGCAGCTCGGACAGGGGTCGAAACACCATATATTTT
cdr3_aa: CASSSDRGRNTIYF

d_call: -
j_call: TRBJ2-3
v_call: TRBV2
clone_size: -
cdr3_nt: TGTGCCAGCAATTCTGGACAGGATACGCAGTATTTT
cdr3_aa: CASNSGQDTQYF

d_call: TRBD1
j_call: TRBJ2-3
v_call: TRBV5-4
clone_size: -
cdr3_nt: TGTGCCAGCAGCCCGGGACAGGGCAACATCTTGACTAGCACAGATACGCAGTATTTT
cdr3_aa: CASSPGQGNILTSTDTQYF

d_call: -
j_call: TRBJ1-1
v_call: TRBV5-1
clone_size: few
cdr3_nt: TGCGCCAGCAGCAGTGGTGGACAGAGAAACACTGAAGCTTTCTTT
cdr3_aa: CASSSGGQRNTEAFF

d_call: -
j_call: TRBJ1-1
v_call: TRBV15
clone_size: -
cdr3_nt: TGTGCCACCAGCAGAGGGAGGACGGGGAACACTGAAGCTTTCTTT
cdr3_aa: CATSRGRTGNTEAFF

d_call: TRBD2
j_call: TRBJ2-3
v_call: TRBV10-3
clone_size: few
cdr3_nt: TGTGCCATCAAACCGACGACTAGCGGGCCAAGCACAGATACGCAGTATTTT
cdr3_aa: CAIKPTTSGPSTDTQYF

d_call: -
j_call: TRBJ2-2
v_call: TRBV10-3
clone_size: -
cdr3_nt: TGTGCCATCAGTGAGGGCAGTCCGAACACCGGGGAGCTGTTTTTT
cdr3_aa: CAISEGSPNTGELFF

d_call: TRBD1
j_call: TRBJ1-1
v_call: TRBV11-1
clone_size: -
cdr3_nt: TGTGCCAGCAGCTTAGACCCGACAGGGAGGACTGAAGCTTTCTTT
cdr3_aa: CASSLDPTGRTEAFF

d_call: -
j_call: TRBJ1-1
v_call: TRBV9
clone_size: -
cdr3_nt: TGTGCCAGCAGCGGGTCCATCGCGATGAACACTGAAGCTTTCTTT
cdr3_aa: CASSGSIAMNTEAFF

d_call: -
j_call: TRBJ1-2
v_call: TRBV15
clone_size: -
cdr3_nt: TGTGCCACCAGCAGAGATCAAGGGGGGGTAGTTGGCTACACCTTC
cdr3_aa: CATSRDQGGVVGYTF

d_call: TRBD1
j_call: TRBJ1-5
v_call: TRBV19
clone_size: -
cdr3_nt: TGTGCCAGTAGTATCGGGGCGACAGGGGGCTTTCGTAATCAGCCCCAGCATTTT
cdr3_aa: CASSIGATGGFRNQPQHF

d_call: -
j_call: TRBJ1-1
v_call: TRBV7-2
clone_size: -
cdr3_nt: TGTGCCAGCCTTAGGGAGGGGCCTGAAGCTTTCTTT
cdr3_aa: CASLREGPEAFF

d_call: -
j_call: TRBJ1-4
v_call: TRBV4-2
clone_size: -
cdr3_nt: TGTGCCAGCAGCCAAGGGACTGGTGAAAAACTGTTTTTT
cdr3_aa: CASSQGTGEKLFF

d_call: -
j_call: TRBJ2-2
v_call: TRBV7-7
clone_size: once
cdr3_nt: TGTGCTAGCAGCTTAGGGTTAGCGCCCGGGGAGCTGTTTTTT
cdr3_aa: CASSLGLAPGELFF